The clone carrying this T cell receptor (beta chain) was seen a handful of times. Between the trimmed V and J ends, which lost 3 bases and 1 base, there was a span of 3 bases. The CDR3 has 12 residues. The germline V gene has CDR1 LGHDT and CDR2 YNNKEL (reference sequence). Original data processing: Cell counts per sample came from amplifying reference gene primers. Clones were read by immunoSEQ multiplex PCR, and TCRdb kept only the in-frame ones, dropping some. The DNA gave D and trimming, while V, J and clone size come from that table. The sample lists more than 400,000 clones, around 90% occurring once. The data originate from a study of blood T cell repertoires in COVID-19. Turning to the study itself: Sources were T cells, B-cell-depleted T cells, or PBMCs; the material itself was cDNA or gDNA.

J is TRBJ1-1 and V is TRBV3-1 (or the pseudogene TRBV3-2); D gene uncertain. This TCR was recovered from a young man who had recovered from COVID-19. The sequenced sample was PBMCs or T cells enriched from blood (not recorded which). CDR3 DNA: TGTGCCAGCAGCCACGGGAACACTGAAGCTTTCTTT. It specifies CASSHGNTEAFF.